The present T cell receptor (beta chain) was sequenced within a study of T cell changes during pregnancy in multiple sclerosis. Germline CDR1 reads LNHDA; CDR2 reads SQIVND (reference sequence). This CDR3 contains 15 residues. After removal of 3 bases from V and 1 base from J, the junction contained 4 bases not matched to a gene. Profiling relied on immunoSEQ multiplex PCR, and the TCRdb table lists in-frame clones only, not all of them. Seen here are about 48,000 clones, approximately 95% observed once, and the top ten hold around 0.47%. Here the sequenced sample was CD4+ T cells from peripheral blood mononuclear cells, taken in the first trimester of pregnancy. This TCR was recovered from a female donor with multiple sclerosis, enrolled in a pregnancy study. The chain carries TRBV19 and TRBJ1-1; 8 nucleotides line up with TRBD1. CDR3 protein: CASSMTGATNTEAFF. The CDR3 DNA sequence: TGTGCCAGTAGTATGACAGGGGCAACGAACACTGAAGCTTTCTTT.